This T cell receptor (beta chain) appears in the sequencing data of a study of T cell responses to AZD1222 COVID-19 vaccine. Study results and caveats: Seropositive status at baseline applied to only 6 or 7 AZD1222 recipients. When two AZD1222 doses had been given, Spike-specific TCR breadth and depth rose. Repertoires were obtained solely post-peak T cell response.

With respect to this clone: Its antigen is not known.

This table comes from immunoSEQ multiplex PCR, and its TCRdb copy is limited to in-frame clones, with some not included. The top ten hold roughly 0.5% of the sample, which has 250,000 to 300,000 clones, around 93% seen once. Trimming shortened V by 6 bases and J by 1 base, and 12 bases separated the two germline ends. The CDR3 spans 14 residues. CDR1 SEHNR and CDR2 FQNEAQ come from the germline V gene (reference sequence). The source of this sequence is an adult who received the AZD1222 COVID-19 vaccine. The chain is built from TRBV7-9 and TRBJ1-1; D remains unclear. The specimen comprised peripheral blood, sampled 28 days after the second AZD1222 dose. Written as DNA, the CDR3 is TGTGCCAGCAGGCCCTCGTTTGGGAACACTGAAGCTTTCTTT. Translated: CASRPSFGNTEAFF.